These 25 T cell receptor beta chains were sequenced from one sample in a study of a mutant IDH1 vaccine in newly diagnosed glioma. Their specific antigens are unknown. Described time point: week 47, end of study. The study gave 300 ug of mutant IDH1 20-mer peptide per vaccine dose, with topical imiquimod. The assay was immunoSEQ multiplex PCR, and TCRdb's table has in-frame clones only and misses some. The sample gives fewer than 55,000 clones, around 60% of which show up once; 4.8% is in the top ten. This specimen consisted of peripheral blood mononuclear cells (PBMCs), obtained from a glioma patient whose treatment included an IDH1 peptide vaccine. The receptors derive from a man in his forties or fifties with glioma. Some clones in this sample may be carry-over from other donors' samples.

The chain employs TRBV4-2 and TRBJ1-3; unclear D gene. Germline CDR1 LGHNA, CDR2 YNFKEQ. The CDR3 length is 13 residues. V was trimmed by 2 bases and J by 6 bases, leaving 8 bases between them. The CDR3 is CASSQSSVNTIYF. CDR3 in DNA: TGTGCCAGCAGCCAAAGTTCCGTAAACACCATATATTTT.

The gene calls are TRBV7-9 and TRBJ1-4, with TRBD1 as a possible D gene (5 bases). The CDR3 is 16 amino acids. The germline V gene encodes CDR1 SEHNR and CDR2 FQNEAQ (reference sequence). Trimming stripped 2 bases from V and 0 bases from J, with 10 bases between. CDR3 in amino acids: CASSLMGGTTNEKLFF. CDR3 DNA sequence: TGTGCCAGCAGCTTAATGGGGGGGACAACTAATGAAAAACTGTTTTTT.

The sample holds one count of this clone. The rearrangement links TRBV25-1 to TRBJ2-3; possible D gene TRBD1, 6 bases. This CDR3 comprises 13 residues. CDR1 and CDR2 (germline): MGHDK, SYGVNS. Trimming removed 3 bases at V and 5 bases at J, with 9 bases between. DNA of the CDR3: TGTGCCAGCAGTGACAGGGGTGGAGATACGCAGTATTTT. Its protein is CASSDRGGDTQYF.

In DNA form, the CDR3 reads TGTGCCAGCAGTTACCCCCGAGGCGAGCAGTACTTC. Translated, it gives CASSYPRGEQYF. This chain links TRBV6-5 with TRBJ2-7; D ambiguous. The CDR3 runs to 12 residues. The germline gives CDR1 MNHEY, CDR2 SVGAGI. Trimming stripped 2 bases from V and 6 bases from J, with 8 bases between.

The rearrangement joins TRBV5-1 to TRBJ2-1, with TRBD2 matching over 10 bases. V lost 7 bases, J lost 5 bases, and 9 bases stayed unmatched. This CDR3 is 15 amino acids long. Per germline, CDR1 SGHRS and CDR2 YFSETQ. CDR3 region: CASVLLAGENNEQFF. CDR3 in DNA: TGCGCCAGCGTACTCCTAGCGGGGGAAAACAATGAGCAGTTCTTC.

As DNA, the CDR3 is TGTGCCAGCAGCTTAGGACAGGTTAGAGTGGGGGATACGCAGTATTTT. This translates into CASSLGQVRVGDTQYF. This sequence joins TRBV7-9 and TRBJ2-3, with D perhaps TRBD1 (6 bases). CDR3 length: 16 residues. The ends were cut back, 1 base at V and 6 bases at J, with 17 bases in the middle. The germline gives CDR1 SEHNR, CDR2 FQNEAQ (reference sequence). The variable domain in full, with the rest retrieved from reference TRBV7-9 and TRBJ2-3, is DTGVSQNPRHKITKRGQNVTFRCDPISEHNRLYWYRQTLGQGPEFLTYFQNEAQLEKSRLLSDRFSAERPKGSFSTLEIQRTEQGDSAMYLCASSLGQVRVGDTQYFGPGTRLTVL.

This clone was recorded once. A read error may produce the germline difference seen at one junction end. The chain couples TRBV6-1 to TRBJ1-1; the match to TRBD1 covers 8 bases. The CDR3 runs to 15 residues. Germline CDR1 reads MNHNS; CDR2 reads SASEGT. CDR3 in DNA: TGTGCCAGCAGTGAACCGAGGACAGGGAACGCTGAAGCTTTCTTT. Translation gives CASSEPRTGNAEAFF.

The V gene is TRBV9, the J gene TRBJ1-1, with D perhaps TRBD1 (5 bases). The CDR3 loop spans 15 amino acids. V was trimmed by 0 bases and J by 1 base, leaving 10 bases between them. CDR1 and CDR2 (germline): SGDLS, YYNGEE. The CDR3 nucleotides are TGTGCCAGCAGCGTAGACGGGGGAAGGAACACTGAAGCTTTCTTT. It codes for CASSVDGGRNTEAFF. Full variable domain (remainder filled in from reference TRBV9 and TRBJ1-1): DSGVTQTPKHLITATGQRVTLRCSPRSGDLSVYWYQQSLDQGLQFLIQYYNGEERAKGNILERFSAQQFPDLHSELNLSSLELGDSALYFCASSVDGGRNTEAFFGQGTRLTVV.

This clone was counted many times. The chain employs TRBV20-1 and TRBJ1-2; weak D call: TRBD1 (5 bases). CDR1 is DFQATT, CDR2 SNEGSKA, per germline (reference sequence). The V end lost 5 bases, the J end lost 5 bases, and 9 bases lay between the germline ends. The CDR3 runs 11 residues. CDR3 sequence reads: CSAQGLYGYTF. Written as DNA, the CDR3 is TGCAGTGCTCAGGGATTGTATGGCTACACCTTC.

In this sample, this clone turned up a few times. The chain uses TRBV7-8 and TRBJ2-7; the D gene could be TRBD1 or TRBD2 (6 bases each). The germline CDR1 and CDR2 sequences are SGHVS and FQNEAQ. The CDR3 consists of 16 residues. Deletions cut 5 bases from V and 0 bases from J, with 17 bases between. CDR3 DNA sequence: TGTGCCAGCAGCCCTAGGGGGGACCGCGGCTCCTACGAGCAGTACTTC. Protein: CASSPRGDRGSYEQYF.

As for this clone: An end of the junction differs from the germline gene, which may be a read error. This chain uses TRBV15 with TRBJ2-5, with TRBD2 identical over 8 bases. Germline CDR1 is LNHNV and CDR2 is YYDKDF (reference sequence). The CDR3 contains 15 residues. The CDR3 loop reads CATSRAGEVRETQYF. Written as DNA, the CDR3 is TGCGCCACCAGCAGAGCGGGGGAGGTCCGGGAGACCCAGTACTTC.

The V gene is TRBV5-5, the J gene TRBJ2-7, with D tentatively TRBD2 (5 bases). The CDR3 is made up of 15 amino acids. Germline values: CDR1 SGHKS, CDR2 YYEKEE (reference sequence). V was trimmed by 0 bases and J by 0 bases, leaving 10 bases between them. CDR3 DNA: TGTGCCAGCAGCTTGGCTTCCGGGAACTCCTACGAGCAGTACTTC. This translates into CASSLASGNSYEQYF. Supplemented by reference TRBV5-5 and TRBJ2-7, the full variable domain reads DAGVTQSPTHLIKTRGQQVTLRCSPISGHKSVSWYQQVLGQGPQFIFQYYEKEERGRGNFPDRFSARQFPNYSSELNVNALLLGDSALYLCASSLASGNSYEQYFGPGTRLTVT.

The V and J genes are TRBV7-8 and TRBJ2-1; D may be TRBD2 (6 bases). Germline V gene lookup returns CDR1 SGHVS and CDR2 FQNEAQ. V lost 1 base to trimming and J lost 2 bases, with 9 bases between them. The CDR3 consists of 15 residues. CDR3 in amino acids: CASSLVGGTYNEQFF. DNA of the CDR3: TGTGCCAGCAGCTTAGTTGGAGGGACCTACAATGAGCAGTTCTTC.

This chain connects TRBV14 to TRBJ2-7; D perhaps matches TRBD1 (6 bases). Deletions cut 6 bases from V and 2 bases from J, with 17 bases between. Germline lookup yields CDR1 SGHDN and CDR2 FVKESK. This CDR3 contains 15 residues. The CDR3 loop is CASRVTGSLAYEQYF. The CDR3 DNA reads TGTGCCAGCAGGGTGACAGGCAGTTTGGCCTACGAGCAGTACTTC.

The chain carries TRBV14 and TRBJ2-7, with D possibly TRBD2 on 5 matching bases. There are 17 residues in the CDR3. Germline CDR1 and CDR2: SGHDN and FVKESK. The V end was cut by 0 bases, the J end by 0 bases, with 15 bases between. In nucleotides, the CDR3 is TGTGCCAGCAGCCAAGATTCGTTCGGGGAGTACTCCTACGAGCAGTACTTC. This codes for CASSQDSFGEYSYEQYF.

The genes are TRBV2 and TRBJ1-3, with D unclear. The ends were cut back, 2 bases at V and 4 bases at J, with 6 bases in the middle. Germline V gene data show CDR1 as SNHLY and CDR2 as FYNNEI. CDR3 length: 13 residues. CDR3 amino acids: CASSELVGNTIYF. In DNA, the CDR3 is TGTGCCAGCAGTGAATTGGTCGGAAACACCATATATTTT.

This clone was recorded a few times. The chain links TRBV29-1 to TRBJ2-3, with unresolved D. V lost 4 bases to trimming and J lost 5 bases, with 4 bases between them. CDR1 is SQVTM, CDR2 ANQGSEA, per germline. This CDR3 comprises 10 residues. CDR3 coding DNA: TGCAGCGTTGTTGGAGATACGCAGTATTTT. Its translation: CSVVGDTQYF.

The chain employs TRBV18 and TRBJ2-7; D is tentatively TRBD1 or TRBD2 (5 bases each). Germline assignment: CDR1 KGHSH and CDR2 LQKENI. This CDR3 has 15 amino acids. Deletions cut 3 bases from V and 2 bases from J, with 14 bases between. As DNA, the CDR3 is TGTGCCAGCTCACCCCCCGGTTTGGGGGCCTACGAGCAGTACTTC. Its protein product is CASSPPGLGAYEQYF.

In its sample, this clone was seen a few times. The gene calls are TRBV12-5 and TRBJ1-6; D not resolved. This CDR3 region has 14 residues. V lost 1 base and J 10 bases, leaving 11 bases between the germline ends. CDR1 and CDR2 from the germline V gene are LGHNT and FRNRAP. For the CDR3, the DNA is TGTGCTAGTGGTTTGGGGCAGTTGAACTCACCCCTCCACTTT. This gives the protein CASGLGQLNSPLHF.

J is TRBJ2-3 and V is TRBV7-2, with D uncertain. Germline CDR1 reads SGHTA; CDR2 reads FQGNSA. Between the trimmed V and J ends, which lost 5 bases and 4 bases, there was a span of 10 bases. The CDR3 spans 13 residues. In nucleotides, the CDR3 is TGTGCCAGCAGCATTCCAGGCGCAGATACGCAGTATTTT. It yields the protein CASSIPGADTQYF.

The gene calls are TRBV5-4 and TRBJ2-7; TRBD2 matches at 8 bases. The CDR3 sequence is 14 residues long. Trimming at V came to 2 bases and at J to 1 base, leaving 2 bases not matched to a gene. The germline CDR1 and CDR2 sequences are SGHNT and YYREEE (reference sequence). CDR3 bases: TGTGCCAGCAGCTTCCGGGGGGGTTCCTACGAGCAGTACTTC. This sequence encodes CASSFRGGSYEQYF.

The chain has TRBV5-1 and TRBJ2-2, with D unresolved. V was shortened by 4 bases and J by 4 bases, with 11 bases between the two germline ends. The germline CDR1 and CDR2 sequences are SGHRS and YFSETQ. The CDR3 has 14 amino acids. The CDR3 DNA sequence: TGCGCCAGCAGCATCGTTAGGTTCACCGGGGAGCTGTTTTTT. Translating it yields CASSIVRFTGELFF. Looking up the rest from reference TRBV5-1 and TRBJ2-2 gives the full variable domain: KAGVTQTPRYLIKTRGQQVTLSCSPISGHRSVSWYQQTPGQGLQFLFEYFSETQRNKGNFPGRFSGRQFSNSRSEMNVSTLELGDSALYLCASSIVRFTGELFFGEGSRLTVL.

The chain carries TRBV7-2 and TRBJ2-1; tentatively, D is TRBD2 (6 bases). There are 16 residues in the CDR3. Germline CDR1 and CDR2: SGHTA and FQGNSA. V was cut by 1 base and J by 3 bases, with 13 bases left in between. CDR3 sequence (DNA): TGTGCCAGCAGCTTAGATATGGGGGGTCACTACAATGAGCAGTTCTTC. The encoded protein is CASSLDMGGHYNEQFF.

The genes are TRBV5-4 and TRBJ1-1; 7 nucleotides agree with TRBD1. After removal of 0 bases from V and 5 bases from J, the junction contained 1 base not matched to a gene. Looked up from germline, CDR1 is SGHNT and CDR2 is YYREEE (reference sequence). The CDR3 is 13 residues long. CDR3 DNA sequence: TGTGCCAGCAGCTTGGACAGGGGAACTGAAGCTTTCTTT. It specifies CASSLDRGTEAFF.

This clone was counted a few times. This chain links TRBV6-5 with TRBJ1-2; the D gene is possibly TRBD1 (6 bases). V gave up 7 bases and J gave up 4 bases, with 16 bases separating them. The germline CDR1 and CDR2 sequences are MNHEY and SVGAGI. This CDR3 has 14 amino acids. CDR3 residues: CASKRGDEFYGYTF. As DNA, the CDR3 is TGTGCCAGCAAAAGGGGGGACGAGTTCTATGGCTACACCTTC.